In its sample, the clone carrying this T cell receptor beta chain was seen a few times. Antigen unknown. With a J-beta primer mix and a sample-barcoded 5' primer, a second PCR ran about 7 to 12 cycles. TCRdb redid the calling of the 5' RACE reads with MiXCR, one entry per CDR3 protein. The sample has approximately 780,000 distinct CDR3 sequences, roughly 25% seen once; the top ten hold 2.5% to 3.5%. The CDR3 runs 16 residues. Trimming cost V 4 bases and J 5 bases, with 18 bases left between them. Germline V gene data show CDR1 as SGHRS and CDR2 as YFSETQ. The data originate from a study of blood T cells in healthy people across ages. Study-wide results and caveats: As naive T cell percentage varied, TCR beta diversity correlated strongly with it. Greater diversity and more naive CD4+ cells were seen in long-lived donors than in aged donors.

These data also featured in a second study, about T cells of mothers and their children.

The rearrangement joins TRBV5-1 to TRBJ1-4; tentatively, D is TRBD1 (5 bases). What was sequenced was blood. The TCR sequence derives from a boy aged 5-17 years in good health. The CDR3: CASSRDGGGPNEKLFF. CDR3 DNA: TGCGCCAGCAGCCGGGACGGCGGGGGTCCCAATGAAAAACTGTTTTTT. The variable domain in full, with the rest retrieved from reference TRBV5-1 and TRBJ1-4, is KAGVTQTPRYLIKTRGQQVTLSCSPISGHRSVSWYQQTPGQGLQFLFEYFSETQRNKGNFPGRFSGRQFSNSRSEMNVSTLELGDSALYLCASSRDGGGPNEKLFFGSGTQLSVL.